Sequencing of this T cell receptor beta chain was carried out in a study of T cells after yellow fever vaccination. Researchers made TCR cDNA using 5'RACE template switching, and this step added a universal primer site and UMIs. One entry per CDR3 protein results from TCRdb running MiXCR on the 5' RACE reads. The sample carries under 600,000 distinct CDR3 sequences, about 14% recorded once. V was trimmed by 3 bases and J by 3 bases, leaving 15 bases between them. The germline CDR1 and CDR2 sequences are SGHKS and YYEKEE (reference sequence). CDR3 length: 15 residues. This clonotype was picked up a small number of times.

The specimen comprised PBMCs, sampled on the day of the yellow fever booster vaccination. The chain has TRBV5-5 and TRBJ2-5, with D possibly being TRBD2 (5 bases). This TCR was recovered from a man aged 25 to 45 who received the YFV17D yellow fever vaccine. The CDR3 loop reads CASSSGSPGEETQYF. DNA for the CDR3: TGTGCCAGCAGCTCGGGGAGTCCGGGCGAAGAGACCCAGTACTTC.